Shown below are 25 T cell receptor beta chains from a single sample sequenced in a study of T-cell reconstitution after alpha-beta-depleted transplantation in children (dated by TCRdb to the mid-2010s). The library was obtained by PCR. The sequencer listed for this sample is Illumina HiSeq 2500. TCR library preparation used molecular barcoding, with unique molecular identifiers applied to normalize quantification of the TCRbeta repertoire. Through fastp at Q25 and MiXCR, TCRdb rebuilt clones from the public reads, retaining in-frame beta chains. CDR3 protein sequences are deduplicated, and each keeps its most common genes and DNA. Across this sample there are approximately 350,000 distinct CDR3 sequences, with about a tenth seen only once. Under 3% of the sample is held by the ten biggest clonotypes. The material sequenced was PBMCs from the stem cell graft donor, taken from the stem cell graft. These receptors all stem from a human donor who donated a stem cell graft to a child with acute lymphoblastic leukemia.

This clonotype was picked up many times. This rearrangement joins TRBV6-2 or TRBV6-3 to TRBJ2-7; 8 bases are a match to TRBD2. From germline, CDR1 is MNHEY and CDR2 SVGEGT. V gave up 0 bases and J gave up 2 bases; unmatched junction bases: 0. The CDR3 totals 14 residues. The DNA for the CDR3 is TGTGCCAGCAGTTACTCGACTAGCGCCTACGAGCAGTACTTC. It encodes CASSYSTSAYEQYF.

CDR3 coding DNA: TGTGCCAGTTTCATAGGGGACGGATACACTGAAGCTTTCTTT. Translating it yields CASFIGDGYTEAFF. This chain connects TRBV19 to TRBJ1-1; possible D gene TRBD1, 5 bases. Germline assignment: CDR1 LNHDA and CDR2 SQIVND (reference sequence). The CDR3 extends over 14 amino acids. V gave up 8 bases and J gave up 3 bases, with 16 bases separating them. The full variable domain, completed using reference TRBV19 and TRBJ1-1, is DGGITQSPKYLFRKEGQNVTLSCEQNLNHDAMYWYRQDPGQGLRLIYYSQIVNDFQKGDIAEGYSVSREKKESFPLTVTSAQKNPTAFYLCASFIGDGYTEAFFGQGTRLTVV.

CDR3 region: CSAKEGLADLRQYF. The CDR3 nucleotides are TGCAGTGCCAAAGAGGGACTAGCGGATCTGAGGCAGTACTTC. The chain combines TRBV20-1 with TRBJ2-7; 11 positions agree with TRBD2. Germline V lookup: CDR1 DFQATT, CDR2 SNEGSKA (reference sequence). The V gene end was trimmed by 6 bases and the J gene end by 9 bases; junction bases not matched to a gene: 13. The CDR3 loop spans 14 amino acids.

There are a few counts of this clonotype. V usage is TRBV6-5 and J usage is TRBJ1-2; TRBD1 matches 10 bases. V was clipped by 6 bases and J by 4 bases; unmatched bases: 8. Germline-derived CDR1 and CDR2 are MNHEY and SVGAGI. CDR3 length: 15 residues. This CDR3 is CASSYPGQGFYGYTF. The CDR3, as DNA: TGTGCCAGCAGCTACCCGGGACAGGGGTTCTATGGCTACACCTTC.

In this sample, this clonotype turned up a few times. The V and J genes are TRBV3-1 and TRBJ1-2; no clear D. Germline V gene lookup returns CDR1 LGHDT and CDR2 YNNKEL (reference sequence). CDR3 size: 15 residues. Trimming removed 0 bases from V and 7 bases from J, with 15 bases in between. For the CDR3, the DNA is TGTGCCAGCAGCCAAGAGATGGGTGCCCCACGTGGCTACACCTTC. This sequence encodes CASSQEMGAPRGYTF.

The chain has TRBV7-2 and TRBJ2-7; TRBD2 matches at 10 bases. Germline V gene sequence: CDR1 SGHTA, CDR2 FQGNSA. Trimming removed 5 bases from V and 1 base from J; junction bases left unmatched: 5. The CDR3 loop spans 15 amino acids. CDR3 nucleotide sequence: TGTGCCAGCAGCATCGGACTAGCGGCATCCTACGAGCAGTACTTC. This gives the protein CASSIGLAASYEQYF.

This clonotype was picked up a small number of times. This rearrangement joins TRBV12-3 or TRBV12-4 to TRBJ2-2; 7 bases fit TRBD1. The J segment lost 5 bases and the V segment lost 5 bases, leaving 8 bases of the junction unmatched. The CDR3 length is 15 residues. CDR3 residues: CASSLHRGWTGELFF. Here the CDR3 DNA reads TGTGCCAGCAGTCTACACAGGGGTTGGACCGGGGAGCTGTTTTTT.

This clonotype has a handful of counts. The genes are TRBV12-3 or TRBV12-4 and TRBJ1-5, with 7 bases matching TRBD1. Trimming cost V 3 bases and J 2 bases; bases outside gene matches: 13. The length of the CDR3 is 18 residues. The CDR3 coding sequence is TGTGCCAGCAGTTTCTTGATGACAGGGCGAATCGGCAATCAGCCCCAGCATTTT. Translated, it gives CASSFLMTGRIGNQPQHF.

V gene TRBV20-1 combines with J gene TRBJ2-7, with D maybe TRBD2 (6 bases). The CDR3 runs to 14 residues. Germline assignment: CDR1 DFQATT and CDR2 SNEGSKA (reference sequence). V lost 3 bases, J lost 2 bases, and 14 bases lay in between. CDR3 sequence reads: CSASFGGSAYEQYF. The CDR3 DNA reads as TGCAGTGCTAGTTTCGGGGGTTCCGCCTACGAGCAGTACTTC.

This clonotype has at least ten counts. Compared with germline, one end of the junction differs, possibly owing to a read error. This sequence joins TRBV7-7 and TRBJ2-1; D perhaps matches TRBD2 (6 bases). The CDR3 extends over 13 amino acids. From germline, CDR1 is SSHAT and CDR2 FNYEAQ (reference sequence). This CDR3 reads CASSLVGGNEQFF. In nucleotides, the CDR3 is TGTGCTAGCAGCTTAGTGGGGGGCAATGAGCAGTTCTTC.

The genes are TRBV15 and TRBJ1-3; TRBD1 might be the D (6 bases). The CDR3 spans 14 residues. The V gene's germline CDR1 is LNHNV and CDR2 YYDKDF (reference sequence). V dropped 8 bases and J dropped 1 base, with 12 bases sitting between them. CDR3 coding DNA: TGTGCCACCGGACCGACAGGATCTGGAAACACCATATATTTT. As protein: CATGPTGSGNTIYF.

The chain uses TRBV6-2 or TRBV6-3 and TRBJ2-1, with a tentative D call TRBD2 (5 bases). Per germline, CDR1 MNHEY and CDR2 SVGEGT. The CDR3 consists of 14 residues. The V and J ends lost 2 bases and 6 bases respectively, with 11 bases between them. This chain's CDR3 is CASSYLTRSNEQFF. The CDR3 nucleotides are TGTGCCAGCAGTTACCTCACTAGAAGCAATGAGCAGTTCTTC.

The rearrangement uses TRBV9 and TRBJ2-1; 14 bases map to TRBD2. V lost 2 bases to trimming and J lost 8 bases; unmatched junction nucleotides: 3. In germline, CDR1 is SGDLS, CDR2 YYNGEE. The CDR3 consists of 15 residues. In DNA, the CDR3 is TGTGCCAGCAGCGTCGGGACTAGCGGGAGAGATGAGCAGTTCTTC. Residues: CASSVGTSGRDEQFF.

This rearrangement joins TRBV2 to TRBJ2-1; D is uncertain. V lost 6 bases to trimming and J lost 3 bases, with 9 bases between them. Germline lookup yields CDR1 SNHLY and CDR2 FYNNEI. The CDR3 has 13 amino acids. The CDR3 nucleotides read TGTGCCAGCAGCTCCTCTAACTACAATGAGCAGTTCTTC. Its protein product is CASSSSNYNEQFF.

V gene TRBV29-1 combines with J gene TRBJ2-3; TRBD2 is a possible D gene (6 bases). The CDR3 extends over 20 amino acids. Germline CDR1 reads SQVTM; CDR2 reads ANQGSEA. V shed 2 bases and J shed 0 bases, with 27 bases lying between them. The CDR3 coding sequence is TGCAGCGTTGAATCCGGCCTAGGGGCGGGGCCGCTCTCTAGCACAGATACGCAGTATTTT. As protein: CSVESGLGAGPLSSTDTQYF.

This clonotype was detected only a few times. The V call is TRBV5-5, the J call TRBJ2-7; weak D call: TRBD2 (7 bases). Germline V gene lookup returns CDR1 SGHKS and CDR2 YYEKEE (reference sequence). V lost 0 bases and J 2 bases, leaving 15 bases between the germline ends. This CDR3 comprises 16 residues. CDR3 DNA sequence: TGTGCCAGCAGCTTGGATGGGGGGGCGAAACCCTACGAGCAGTACTTC. This sequence encodes CASSLDGGAKPYEQYF.

This clonotype has at least ten counts. The V and J genes are TRBV7-9 and TRBJ2-7; D unclear. CDR1 and CDR2 (germline): SEHNR, FQNEAQ (reference sequence). The CDR3 is 15 amino acids. V lost 5 bases, J lost 3 bases, and 17 bases lay in between. This CDR3 reads CASSLPTAGIYEQYF. The CDR3 bases are TGTGCCAGCAGCCTACCTACTGCAGGAATCTACGAGCAGTACTTC.

This chain joins TRBV5-1 and TRBJ2-6, with 11 positions matching TRBD1. The CDR3 runs to 18 residues. Germline CDR1 is SGHRS and CDR2 is YFSETQ. V lost 3 bases, J lost 1 base, and 6 bases stayed unmatched. The CDR3 DNA is TGCGCCAGCAGCTATACCGGGACAGGGGGTTCTGGGGCCAACGTCCTGACTTTC. Translation gives CASSYTGTGGSGANVLTF.

This clonotype was observed a few times. A junction end diverges from the germline sequence, so it may reflect a read error. V is TRBV5-1 and J is TRBJ2-7; D gene unclear. The CDR3 has 12 amino acids. Germline CDR1 is SGHRS and CDR2 is YFSETQ. The CDR3 sequence: CASTLERGEQYF. The CDR3 DNA reads TGCGCCAGCACCTTGGAACGTGGCGAGCAGTACTTC.

This clonotype occurred a few times. The chain carries TRBV15 and TRBJ2-6; perhaps TRBD2 as D (6 bases). The CDR3 is 15 amino acids. Per the germline V gene, CDR1 is LNHNV and CDR2 is YYDKDF (reference sequence). The ends were cut back, 4 bases at V and 4 bases at J, with 11 bases in the middle. The CDR3 DNA is TGTGCCACCAGCACTACTAGCTCCGGGGCCAACGTCCTGACTTTC. The encoded protein is CATSTTSSGANVLTF. Variable domain in full (rest from reference TRBV15 and TRBJ2-6): DAMVIQNPRYQVTQFGKPVTLSCSQTLNHNVMYWYQQKSSQAPKLLFHYYDKDFNNEADTPDNFQSRRPNTSFCFLDIRSPGLGDTAMYLCATSTTSSGANVLTFGAGSRLTVL.

This clonotype was seen a handful of times. V and J are TRBV9 and TRBJ2-2; 7 nucleotides agree with TRBD1. From germline, CDR1 is SGDLS and CDR2 YYNGEE. This CDR3 spans 15 amino acids. The trim removed 3 bases at V and 4 bases at J, leaving 6 bases unmatched. The CDR3 protein is CASSAPTGTTGELFF. CDR3 sequence (DNA): TGTGCCAGCAGCGCGCCGACAGGGACCACCGGGGAGCTGTTTTTT.

The gene calls are TRBV5-5 and TRBJ2-7; tentative D call: TRBD1 (9 bases). The CDR3 spans 14 residues. Trimming took off 2 bases at V and 6 bases at J, with 15 bases between the two ends. In germline, CDR1 is SGHKS, CDR2 YYEKEE (reference sequence). The chain's CDR3 is CASSFGTGTSEQYF. The CDR3 region has the DNA TGTGCCAGCAGCTTCGGGACAGGGACTAGCGAGCAGTACTTC.

The chain combines TRBV19 with TRBJ2-3, with 9 bases that match TRBD2. Trimming cost V 1 base and J 6 bases; bases outside gene matches: 5. Germline values: CDR1 LNHDA, CDR2 SQIVND (reference sequence). The CDR3 is 15 amino acids. The CDR3 sequence: CASSIGVAGADTQYF. CDR3 nucleotide sequence: TGTGCCAGTAGTATAGGTGTAGCGGGAGCGGATACGCAGTATTTT.

This clonotype was seen more than once but under ten times. One end of the junction varies from germline; a read error may be responsible. The chain uses TRBV5-6 and TRBJ1-3, with a possible D match to TRBD1 (5 bases). CDR3 length equals 14 residues. Germline V gives CDR1 SGHDT, CDR2 YYEEEE. The CDR3 reads CASSRRGTGNTIYF. In nucleotides, the CDR3 is TGTGCCAGCAGTCGTAGGGGTACTGGGAACACCATATATTTT.

This rearrangement joins TRBV5-1 to TRBJ2-7; D is unresolved. The V end lost 0 bases, the J end lost 2 bases, and 9 bases lay between the germline ends. This CDR3 is built from 14 residues. CDR1 is SGHRS and CDR2 is YFSETQ in the germline V gene. The CDR3 loop reads CASSLALGAYEQYF. The CDR3 DNA reads TGCGCCAGCAGCTTGGCGTTGGGCGCCTACGAGCAGTACTTC.